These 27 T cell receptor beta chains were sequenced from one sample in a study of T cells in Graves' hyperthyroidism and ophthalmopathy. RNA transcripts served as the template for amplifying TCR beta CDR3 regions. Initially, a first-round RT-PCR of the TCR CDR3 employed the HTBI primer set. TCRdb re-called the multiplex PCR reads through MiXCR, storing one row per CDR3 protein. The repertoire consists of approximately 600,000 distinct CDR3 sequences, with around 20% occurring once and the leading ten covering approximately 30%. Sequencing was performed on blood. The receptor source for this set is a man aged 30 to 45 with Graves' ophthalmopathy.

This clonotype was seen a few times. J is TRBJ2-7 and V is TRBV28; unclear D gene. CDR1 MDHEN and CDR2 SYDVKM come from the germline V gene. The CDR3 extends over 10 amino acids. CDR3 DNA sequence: TGTTTGCCAAGAGGCGGCGAGCAGTACTTC. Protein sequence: CLPRGGEQYF.

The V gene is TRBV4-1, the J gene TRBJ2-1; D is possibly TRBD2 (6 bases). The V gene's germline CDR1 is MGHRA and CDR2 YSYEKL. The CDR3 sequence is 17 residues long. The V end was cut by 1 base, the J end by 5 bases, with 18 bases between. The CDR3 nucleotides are TGCGCCAGCAGCCAAGGAGCTCTTCGGACTATTCACAATGAGCAGTTCTTC. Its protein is CASSQGALRTIHNEQFF.

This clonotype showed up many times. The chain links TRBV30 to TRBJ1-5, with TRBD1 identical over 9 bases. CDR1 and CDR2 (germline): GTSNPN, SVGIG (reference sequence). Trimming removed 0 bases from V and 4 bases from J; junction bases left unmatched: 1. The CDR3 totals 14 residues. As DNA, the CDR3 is TGTGCCTGGAGTGTCGACAGGGGGAATCAGCCCCAGCATTTT. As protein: CAWSVDRGNQPQHF.

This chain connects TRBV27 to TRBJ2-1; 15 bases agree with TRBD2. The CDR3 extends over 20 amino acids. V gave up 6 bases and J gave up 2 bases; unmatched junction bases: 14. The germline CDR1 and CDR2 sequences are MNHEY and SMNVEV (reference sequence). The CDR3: CASRTQLRTSGRVTYNEQFF. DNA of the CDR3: TGTGCCAGCAGGACCCAATTAAGGACTAGCGGGAGGGTAACCTACAATGAGCAGTTCTTC.

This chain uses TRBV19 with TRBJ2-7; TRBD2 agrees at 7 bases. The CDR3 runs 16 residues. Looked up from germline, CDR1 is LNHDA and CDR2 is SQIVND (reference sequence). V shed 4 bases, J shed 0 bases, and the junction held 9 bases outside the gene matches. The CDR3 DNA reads TGTGCCAGTAGTAACGGACTAGGCGCCAGCTCCTACGAGCAGTACTTC. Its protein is CASSNGLGASSYEQYF. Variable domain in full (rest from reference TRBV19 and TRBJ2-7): DGGITQSPKYLFRKEGQNVTLSCEQNLNHDAMYWYRQDPGQGLRLIYYSQIVNDFQKGDIAEGYSVSREKKESFPLTVTSAQKNPTAFYLCASSNGLGASSYEQYFGPGTRLTVT.

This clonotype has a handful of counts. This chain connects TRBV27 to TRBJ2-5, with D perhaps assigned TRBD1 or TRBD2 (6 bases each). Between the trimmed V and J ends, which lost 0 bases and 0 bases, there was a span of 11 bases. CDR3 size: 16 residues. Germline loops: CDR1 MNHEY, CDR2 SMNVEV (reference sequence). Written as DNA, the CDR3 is TGTGCCAGCAGTTTATCAGGGGGAGGTCACCAAGAGACCCAGTACTTC. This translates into CASSLSGGGHQETQYF.

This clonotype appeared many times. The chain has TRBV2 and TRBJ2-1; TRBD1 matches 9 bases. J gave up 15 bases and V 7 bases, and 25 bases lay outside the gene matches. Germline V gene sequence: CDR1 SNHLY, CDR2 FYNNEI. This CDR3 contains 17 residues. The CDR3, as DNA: TGTGCCAGCAAGGCCAGGGCCGGAGGGGGACAGGGAGCTCCGGGGTTCTTC. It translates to CASKARAGGGQGAPGFF.

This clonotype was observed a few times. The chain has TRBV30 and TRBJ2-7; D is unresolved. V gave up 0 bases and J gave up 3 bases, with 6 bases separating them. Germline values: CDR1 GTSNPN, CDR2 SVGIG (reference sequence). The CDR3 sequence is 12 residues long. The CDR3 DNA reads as TGTGCCTGGAGTGTGGAAAACTACGAGCAGTACTTC. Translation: CAWSVENYEQYF.

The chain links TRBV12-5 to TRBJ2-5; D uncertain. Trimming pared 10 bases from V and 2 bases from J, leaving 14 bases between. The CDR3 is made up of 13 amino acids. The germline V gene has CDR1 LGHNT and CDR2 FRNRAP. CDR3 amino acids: CATLKDLQETQYF. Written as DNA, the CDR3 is TGTGCTACCCTCAAGGACCTTCAAGAGACCCAGTACTTC.

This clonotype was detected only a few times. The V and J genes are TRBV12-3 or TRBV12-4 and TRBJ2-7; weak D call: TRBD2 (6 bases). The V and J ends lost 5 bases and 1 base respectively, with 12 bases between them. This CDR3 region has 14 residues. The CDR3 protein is CASSHSSASYEQYF. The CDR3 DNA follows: TGTGCCAGCAGTCACTCTAGCGCGTCCTACGAGCAGTACTTC.

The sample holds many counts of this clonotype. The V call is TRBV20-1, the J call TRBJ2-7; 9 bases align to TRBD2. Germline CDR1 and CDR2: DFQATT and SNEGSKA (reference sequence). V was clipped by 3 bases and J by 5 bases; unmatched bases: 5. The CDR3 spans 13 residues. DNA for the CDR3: TGCAGTGCTAGCTGGCTAGCGGGGAACGAGCAGTACTTC. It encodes CSASWLAGNEQYF.

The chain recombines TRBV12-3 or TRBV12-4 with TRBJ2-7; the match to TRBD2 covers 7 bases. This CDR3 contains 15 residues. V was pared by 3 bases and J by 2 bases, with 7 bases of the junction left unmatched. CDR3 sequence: CASSLGGGVAYEQYF. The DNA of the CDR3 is TGTGCCAGCAGTTTGGGCGGGGGTGTCGCCTACGAGCAGTACTTC.

CDR3 residues: CAIQLYSNQPQHF. Written as DNA, the CDR3 is TGTGCCATCCAGTTATATAGCAATCAGCCCCAGCATTTT. The chain couples TRBV28 to TRBJ1-5, with no clear D. The CDR3 runs to 13 residues. Per the germline V gene, CDR1 is MDHEN and CDR2 is SYDVKM. V was cut by 10 bases and J by 0 bases, with 10 bases left in between.

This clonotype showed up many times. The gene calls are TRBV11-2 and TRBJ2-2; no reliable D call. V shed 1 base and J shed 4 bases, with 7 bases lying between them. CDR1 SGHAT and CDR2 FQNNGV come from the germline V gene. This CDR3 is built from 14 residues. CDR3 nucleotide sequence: TGTGCCAGCAGCTTAGCTCAGGTCACCGGGGAGCTGTTTTTT. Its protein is CASSLAQVTGELFF.

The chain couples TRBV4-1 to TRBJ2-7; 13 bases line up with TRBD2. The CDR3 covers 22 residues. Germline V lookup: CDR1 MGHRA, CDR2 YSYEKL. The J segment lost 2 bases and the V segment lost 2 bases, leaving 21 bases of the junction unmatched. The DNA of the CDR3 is TGCGCCAGCAGCCAACCCCATACTACCGGGACTAGCGGGACCAAAAAGACCTACGAGCAGTACTTC. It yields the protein CASSQPHTTGTSGTKKTYEQYF.

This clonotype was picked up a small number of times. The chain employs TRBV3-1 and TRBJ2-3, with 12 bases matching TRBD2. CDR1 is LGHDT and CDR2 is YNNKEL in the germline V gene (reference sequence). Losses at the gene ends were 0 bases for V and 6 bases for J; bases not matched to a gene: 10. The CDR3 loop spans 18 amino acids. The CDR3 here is CASSQEWLAGGPRDTQYF. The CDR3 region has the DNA TGTGCCAGCAGCCAAGAGTGGCTAGCGGGAGGGCCCCGGGATACGCAGTATTTT.

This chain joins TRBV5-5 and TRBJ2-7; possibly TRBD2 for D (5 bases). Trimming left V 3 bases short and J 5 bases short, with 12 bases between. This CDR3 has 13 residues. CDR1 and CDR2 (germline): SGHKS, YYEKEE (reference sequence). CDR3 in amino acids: CASSSDWSDEQYF. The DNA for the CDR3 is TGTGCCAGCAGCTCGGACTGGTCGGACGAGCAGTACTTC.

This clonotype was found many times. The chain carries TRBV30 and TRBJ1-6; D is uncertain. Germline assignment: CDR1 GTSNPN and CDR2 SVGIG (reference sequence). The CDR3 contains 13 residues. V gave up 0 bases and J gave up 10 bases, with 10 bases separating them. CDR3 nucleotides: TGTGCCTGGAGTGTAGCCAGAGAGTCACCCCTCCACTTT. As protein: CAWSVARESPLHF.

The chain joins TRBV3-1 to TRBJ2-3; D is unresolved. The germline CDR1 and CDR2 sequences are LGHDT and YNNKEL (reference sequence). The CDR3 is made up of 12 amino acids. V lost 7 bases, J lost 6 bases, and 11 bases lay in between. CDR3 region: CASTRVGDTQYF. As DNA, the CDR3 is TGTGCCAGCACCCGGGTTGGGGATACGCAGTATTTT.

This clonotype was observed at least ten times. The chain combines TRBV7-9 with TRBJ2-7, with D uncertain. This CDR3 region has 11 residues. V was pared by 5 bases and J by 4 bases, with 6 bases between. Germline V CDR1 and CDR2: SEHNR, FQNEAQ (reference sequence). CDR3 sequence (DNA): TGTGCCAGCAGCAGACGGTACGAGCAGTACTTC. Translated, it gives CASSRRYEQYF.

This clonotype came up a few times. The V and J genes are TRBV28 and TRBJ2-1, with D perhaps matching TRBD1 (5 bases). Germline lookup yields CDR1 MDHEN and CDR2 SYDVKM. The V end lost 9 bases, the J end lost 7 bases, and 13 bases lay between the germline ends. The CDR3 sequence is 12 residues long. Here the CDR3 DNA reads TGTGCCAGTACGACAGTCAAGAATGAGCAGTTCTTC. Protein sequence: CASTTVKNEQFF.

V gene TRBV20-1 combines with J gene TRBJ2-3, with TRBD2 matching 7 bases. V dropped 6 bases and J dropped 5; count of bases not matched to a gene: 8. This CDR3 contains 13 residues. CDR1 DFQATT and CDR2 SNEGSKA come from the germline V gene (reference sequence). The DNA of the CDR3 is TGCAGTGCCCGGGTATGGGAGGGAGATACGCAGTATTTT. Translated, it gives CSARVWEGDTQYF.

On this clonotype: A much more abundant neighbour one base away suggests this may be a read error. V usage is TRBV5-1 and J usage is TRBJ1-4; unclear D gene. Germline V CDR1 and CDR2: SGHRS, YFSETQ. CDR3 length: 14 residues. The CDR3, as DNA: TGCGCCAGCAGCCCGGGAGTTGGGCATGAAAAACCGTTTTTT. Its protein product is CASSPGVGHEKPFF.

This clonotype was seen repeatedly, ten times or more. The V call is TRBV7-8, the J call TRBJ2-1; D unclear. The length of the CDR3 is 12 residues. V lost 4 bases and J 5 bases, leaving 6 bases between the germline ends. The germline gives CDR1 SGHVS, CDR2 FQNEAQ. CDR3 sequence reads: CASSSRDNEQFF. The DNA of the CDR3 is TGTGCCAGCAGCTCCCGGGACAATGAGCAGTTCTTC. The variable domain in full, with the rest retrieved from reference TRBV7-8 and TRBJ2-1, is GAGVSQSPRYKVAKRGQDVALRCDPISGHVSLFWYQQALGQGPEFLTYFQNEAQLDKSGLPSDRFFAERPEGSVSTLKIQRTQQEDSAVYLCASSSRDNEQFFGPGTRLTVL.

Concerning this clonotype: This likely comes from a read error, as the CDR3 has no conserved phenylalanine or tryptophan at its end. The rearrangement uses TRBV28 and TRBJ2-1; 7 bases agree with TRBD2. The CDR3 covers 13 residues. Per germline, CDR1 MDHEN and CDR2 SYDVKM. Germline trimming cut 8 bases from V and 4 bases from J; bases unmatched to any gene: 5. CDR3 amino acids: CASGLSGYNEQFS. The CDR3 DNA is TGTGCCAGCGGCCTTAGCGGGTACAATGAGCAGTTCTCC.

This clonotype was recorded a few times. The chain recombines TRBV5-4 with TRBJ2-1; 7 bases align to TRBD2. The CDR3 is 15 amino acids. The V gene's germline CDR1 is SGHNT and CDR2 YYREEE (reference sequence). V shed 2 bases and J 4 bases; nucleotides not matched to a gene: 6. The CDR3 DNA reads TGTGCCAGCAGCTTCCCTAGCGGAGGTTACAATGAGCAGTTCTTC. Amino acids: CASSFPSGGYNEQFF.

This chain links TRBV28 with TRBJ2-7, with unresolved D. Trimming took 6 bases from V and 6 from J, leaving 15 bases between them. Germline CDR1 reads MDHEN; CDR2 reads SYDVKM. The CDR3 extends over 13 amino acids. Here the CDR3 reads CASSPRDPTEQYF. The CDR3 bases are TGTGCCAGCAGCCCGAGAGACCCTACCGAGCAGTACTTC. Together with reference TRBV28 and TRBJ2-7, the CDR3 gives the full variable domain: DVKVTQSSRYLVKRTGEKVFLECVQDMDHENMFWYRQDPGLGLRLIYFSYDVKMKEKGDIPEGYSVSREKKERFSLILESASTNQTSMYLCASSPRDPTEQYFGPGTRLTVT.